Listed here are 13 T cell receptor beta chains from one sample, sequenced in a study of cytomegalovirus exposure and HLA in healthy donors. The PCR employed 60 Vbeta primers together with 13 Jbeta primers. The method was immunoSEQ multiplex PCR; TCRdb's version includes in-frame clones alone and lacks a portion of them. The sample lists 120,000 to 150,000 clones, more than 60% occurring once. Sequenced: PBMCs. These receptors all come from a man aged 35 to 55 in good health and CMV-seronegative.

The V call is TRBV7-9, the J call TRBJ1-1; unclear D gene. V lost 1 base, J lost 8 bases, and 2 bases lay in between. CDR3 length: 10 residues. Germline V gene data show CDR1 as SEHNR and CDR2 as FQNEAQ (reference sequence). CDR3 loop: CASSLVEAFF. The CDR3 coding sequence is TGTGCCAGCAGCTTAGTAGAAGCTTTCTTT.

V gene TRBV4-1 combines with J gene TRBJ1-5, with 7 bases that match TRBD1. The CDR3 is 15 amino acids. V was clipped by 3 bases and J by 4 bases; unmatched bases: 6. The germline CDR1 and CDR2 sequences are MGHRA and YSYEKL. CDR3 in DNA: TGCGCCAGCAGCCACTGGACAGGCACAAATCAGCCCCAGCATTTT. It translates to CASSHWTGTNQPQHF.

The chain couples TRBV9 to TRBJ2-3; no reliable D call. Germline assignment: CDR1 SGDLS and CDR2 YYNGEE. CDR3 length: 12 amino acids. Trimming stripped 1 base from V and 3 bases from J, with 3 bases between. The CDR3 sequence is CASSVSTDTQYF. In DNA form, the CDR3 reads TGTGCCAGCAGCGTATCGACAGATACGCAGTATTTT.

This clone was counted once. CDR3 sequence: CSAGGIGIEQFF. DNA of the CDR3: TGCAGCGCGGGGGGGATCGGAATTGAGCAGTTCTTC. The chain recombines TRBV29-1 with TRBJ2-1, with 8 nucleotides matching TRBD2. CDR3 size: 12 residues. V dropped 7 bases and J dropped 9; count of bases not matched to a gene: 8. Germline-derived CDR1 and CDR2 are SQVTM and ANQGSEA.

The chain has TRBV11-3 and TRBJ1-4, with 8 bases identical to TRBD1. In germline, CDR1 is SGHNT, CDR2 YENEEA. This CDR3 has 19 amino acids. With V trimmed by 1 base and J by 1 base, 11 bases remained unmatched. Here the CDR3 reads CASSLATGEPPGTNEKLFF. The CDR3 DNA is TGTGCCAGCAGCTTAGCGACAGGGGAACCACCGGGAACTAATGAAAAACTGTTTTTT.

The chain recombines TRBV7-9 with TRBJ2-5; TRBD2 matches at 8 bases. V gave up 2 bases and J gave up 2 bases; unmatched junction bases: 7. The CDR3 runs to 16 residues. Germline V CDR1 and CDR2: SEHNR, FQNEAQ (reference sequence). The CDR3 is CASSLMGSGDQETQYF. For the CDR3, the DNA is TGTGCCAGCAGCTTAATGGGTAGCGGGGATCAAGAGACCCAGTACTTC.

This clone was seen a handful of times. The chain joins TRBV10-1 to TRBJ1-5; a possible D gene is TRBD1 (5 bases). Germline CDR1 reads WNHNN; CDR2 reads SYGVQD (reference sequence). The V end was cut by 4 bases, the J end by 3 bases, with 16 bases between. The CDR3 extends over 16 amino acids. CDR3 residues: CASSVSCRVLNQPQHF. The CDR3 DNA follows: TGCGCCAGCAGTGTATCATGCAGGGTCCTCAATCAGCCCCAGCATTTT.

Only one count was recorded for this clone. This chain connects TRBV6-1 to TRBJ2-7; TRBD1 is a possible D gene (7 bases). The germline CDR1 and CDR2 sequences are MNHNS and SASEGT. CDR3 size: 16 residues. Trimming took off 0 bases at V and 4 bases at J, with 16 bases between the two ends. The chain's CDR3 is CASSEAAGQRIYEQYF. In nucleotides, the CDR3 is TGTGCCAGCAGTGAAGCGGCGGGACAGAGAATTTACGAGCAGTACTTC.

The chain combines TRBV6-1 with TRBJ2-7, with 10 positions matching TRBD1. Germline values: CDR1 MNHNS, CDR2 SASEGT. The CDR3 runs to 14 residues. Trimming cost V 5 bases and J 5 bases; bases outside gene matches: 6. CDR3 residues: CASSRDRGWDEQYF. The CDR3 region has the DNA TGTGCCAGCAGTAGGGACAGGGGTTGGGACGAGCAGTACTTC.

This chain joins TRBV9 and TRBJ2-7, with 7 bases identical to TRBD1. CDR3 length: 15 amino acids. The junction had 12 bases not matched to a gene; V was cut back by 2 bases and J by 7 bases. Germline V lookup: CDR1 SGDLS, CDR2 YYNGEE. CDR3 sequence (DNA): TGTGCCAGCAGCGTTGGTAGGCAGGGGGTCTGGGAGCAGTACTTC. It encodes CASSVGRQGVWEQYF.

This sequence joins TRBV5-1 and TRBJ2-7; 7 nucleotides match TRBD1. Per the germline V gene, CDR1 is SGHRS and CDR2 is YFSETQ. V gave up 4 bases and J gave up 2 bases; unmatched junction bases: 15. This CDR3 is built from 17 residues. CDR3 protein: CASSKIPGTERAYEQYF. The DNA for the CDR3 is TGCGCCAGCAGCAAGATACCGGGGACAGAGAGGGCCTACGAGCAGTACTTC.

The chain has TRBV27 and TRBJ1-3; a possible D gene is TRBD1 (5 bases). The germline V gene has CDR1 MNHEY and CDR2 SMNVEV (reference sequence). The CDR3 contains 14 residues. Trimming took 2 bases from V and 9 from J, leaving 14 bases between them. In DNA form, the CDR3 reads TGTGCCAGCAGTTTAGGAGGCTGGGGGGGCACCATATATTTT. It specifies CASSLGGWGGTIYF.

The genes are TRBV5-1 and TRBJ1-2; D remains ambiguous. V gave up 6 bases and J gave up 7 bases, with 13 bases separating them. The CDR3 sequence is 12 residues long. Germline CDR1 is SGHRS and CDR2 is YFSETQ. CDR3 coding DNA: TGCGCCAGCACCCCGGTAGATGGTGGCTACACCTTC. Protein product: CASTPVDGGYTF.